These 24 T cell receptor beta chains were all obtained from the same sample, sequenced in a study of cytomegalovirus exposure and HLA in healthy donors. 60 Vbeta and 13 Jbeta primers were used in PCR. The assay was immunoSEQ multiplex PCR, and TCRdb's table has in-frame clones only and misses some. Of 200,000 or so clones in the sample, 70% to 85% were seen once. Source material: PBMCs. The receptors here all came from a boy younger than 10 in good health and CMV-seronegative.

The chain has TRBV6-1 and TRBJ2-6; D possibly corresponds to TRBD2 (7 bases). CDR1 MNHNS and CDR2 SASEGT come from the germline V gene. Trimming removed 1 base at V and 4 bases at J, with 14 bases between. This CDR3 has 17 amino acids. CDR3 in amino acids: CASSEVRGGTGANVLTF. Written as DNA, the CDR3 is TGTGCCAGCAGTGAAGTACGGGGAGGGACAGGGGCCAACGTCCTGACTTTC.

The chain employs TRBV7-3 and TRBJ1-2, with 8 bases fitting TRBD1. This CDR3 contains 15 residues. V was pared by 5 bases and J by 3 bases, with 8 bases of the junction left unmatched. The germline gives CDR1 SGHTA, CDR2 FQGTGA. The DNA for the CDR3 is TGTGCCAGCAGCCCCGCAGGGGGCGGGGACTATGGCTACACCTTC. Translation: CASSPAGGGDYGYTF.

The chain's CDR3 is CASSQDLGGPQHF. CDR3 nucleotides: TGTGCCAGCAGCCAAGATTTAGGGGGGCCCCAGCATTTT. This chain joins TRBV4-2 and TRBJ1-5, with TRBD1 as a possible D gene (6 bases). The CDR3 extends over 13 amino acids. Germline CDR1 is LGHNA and CDR2 is YNFKEQ. V lost 0 bases and J 9 bases, leaving 9 bases between the germline ends.

The rearrangement links TRBV5-1 to TRBJ2-1, with unresolved D. The CDR3 contains 15 residues. Germline V lookup: CDR1 SGHRS, CDR2 YFSETQ. Trimming took 0 bases from V and 3 from J, leaving 10 bases between them. CDR3 DNA sequence: TGCGCCAGCAGCTTGGCCAAACTCAACTACAATGAGCAGTTCTTC. This encodes CASSLAKLNYNEQFF.

This clone was found once. The rearrangement joins TRBV19 to TRBJ1-2; D is possibly TRBD1 (5 bases). CDR1 and CDR2 from the germline V gene are LNHDA and SQIVND (reference sequence). With 6 bases removed from V and 5 bases from J, the gap between germline ends came to 19 bases. CDR3 length equals 15 residues. The chain's CDR3 is CASSYPTGGLYGYTF. CDR3 nucleotides: TGTGCCAGTAGCTACCCTACGGGGGGGTTATATGGCTACACCTTC.

This chain joins TRBV2 and TRBJ2-3; TRBD2 agrees at 7 bases. The CDR3 covers 14 residues. Germline V CDR1 and CDR2: SNHLY, FYNNEI. Unmatched junction bases numbered 9, after V lost 11 bases and J lost 1 base. The CDR3 nucleotides read TGTGCCTCGTGGGGGGGGTACGGCACAGATACGCAGTATTTT. Translation: CASWGGYGTDTQYF.

This chain connects TRBV4-2 to TRBJ2-7, with D perhaps TRBD1 (6 bases). With 4 bases removed from V and 1 base from J, the gap between germline ends came to 11 bases. CDR1 is LGHNA, CDR2 YNFKEQ, per germline. The CDR3 length is 14 residues. The DNA of the CDR3 is TGTGCCAGCAGCCTTCAGACAGGATCCTACGAGCAGTACTTC. Translating it yields CASSLQTGSYEQYF.

The chain recombines TRBV7-2 with TRBJ2-5; a possible D gene is TRBD2 (7 bases). The V gene lost 3 bases and the J gene lost 9 bases, with 20 bases spanning the gap. The length of the CDR3 is 15 residues. Germline assignment: CDR1 SGHTA and CDR2 FQGNSA. The CDR3 sequence is CASSFLGGAVRSQYF. The DNA of the CDR3 is TGTGCCAGCAGCTTTCTAGGGGGGGCCGTTCGGTCCCAGTACTTC. The full variable domain, its missing parts supplied by reference TRBV7-2 and TRBJ2-5, is GAGVSQSPSNKVTEKGKDVELRCDPISGHTALYWYRQSLGQGLEFLIYFQGNSAPDKSGLPSDRFSAERTGGSVSTLTIQRTQQEDSAVYLCASSFLGGAVRSQYFGPGTRLLVL.

The CDR3 DNA reads TGTGCCAGCAGTGGTCGGGACAGGGGATACGAGCAGTACTTC. Protein: CASSGRDRGYEQYF. The genes are TRBV27 and TRBJ2-7; 10 bases are shared with TRBD1. V lost 5 bases and J lost 4; bases outside the gene matches: 5. The CDR3 is 14 amino acids. The germline CDR1 and CDR2 sequences are MNHEY and SMNVEV (reference sequence).

CDR3 sequence (DNA): TGTGCCAGCAGTGATGACCGGGACACCCTAGGCTACACCTTC. Its translation is CASSDDRDTLGYTF. V is TRBV25-1 and J is TRBJ1-2; maybe TRBD1 (6 bases). Looked up from germline, CDR1 is MGHDK and CDR2 is SYGVNS. The CDR3 covers 14 residues. The V gene lost 3 bases and the J gene lost 8 bases, with 16 bases spanning the gap.

The chain recombines TRBV5-1 with TRBJ2-2, with 12 bases lining up with TRBD2. Germline V lookup: CDR1 SGHRS, CDR2 YFSETQ. V gave up 6 bases and J gave up 1 base; unmatched junction bases: 4. The CDR3 is 16 residues long. The CDR3 region has the DNA TGCGCCAGCACCCCACTAGCGGGGGGGAACACCGGGGAGCTGTTTTTT. Translating it yields CASTPLAGGNTGELFF.

With regard to this clone: Different DNA sequences within this sample yield the same CDR3. The chain recombines TRBV4-3 with TRBJ2-1, with D possibly being TRBD1 (6 bases). Germline loops: CDR1 LGHNA, CDR2 YSLEER. The CDR3 totals 13 residues. V was shortened by 3 bases and J by 3 bases, with 6 bases between the two germline ends. The CDR3 bases are TGCGCCAGCAGCCAGGACAGCTACAATGAGCAGTTCTTC. It is translated as CASSQDSYNEQFF.

The genes are TRBV7-8 and TRBJ1-3; D uncertain. The CDR3 has 11 amino acids. Germline values: CDR1 SGHVS, CDR2 FQNEAQ. V was cut by 3 bases and J by 8 bases, with 5 bases left in between. The CDR3: CASSLSDTIYF. CDR3 nucleotide sequence: TGTGCCAGCAGCTTGTCTGACACCATATATTTT.

The rearrangement uses TRBV5-1 and TRBJ2-7; TRBD1 matches at 11 bases. CDR1 and CDR2 (germline): SGHRS, YFSETQ. This CDR3 is 16 amino acids long. V was clipped by 4 bases and J by 3 bases; unmatched bases: 9. The chain's CDR3 is CASSERTGGAFYEQYF. For the CDR3, the DNA is TGCGCCAGCAGCGAAAGGACAGGGGGCGCTTTCTACGAGCAGTACTTC.

The J gene is TRBJ2-7, the V gene TRBV6-1; TRBD2 is a possible D gene (5 bases). Germline CDR1 is MNHNS and CDR2 is SASEGT. The CDR3 loop spans 14 amino acids. Trimming removed 3 bases from V and 0 bases from J, with 9 bases in between. CDR3 amino acids: CASSEGSPSYEQYF. The CDR3 DNA reads as TGTGCCAGCAGTGAGGGGAGCCCCTCCTACGAGCAGTACTTC.

This sequence joins TRBV7-9 and TRBJ2-5, with 10 bases fitting TRBD1. CDR1 SEHNR and CDR2 FQNEAQ come from the germline V gene (reference sequence). This CDR3 has 15 amino acids. Losses at the gene ends were 6 bases for V and 2 bases for J; bases not matched to a gene: 6. In DNA, the CDR3 is TGTGCCAGCAGTCCGGACAGGGGGTTTCAAGAGACCCAGTACTTC. Its protein is CASSPDRGFQETQYF.

The CDR3 coding sequence is TGTGCCAGCAGCTTAGCGAGGCAGGGGTTGGGAAATAAGCTGGGAATGAACACTGAAGCTTTCTTT. Amino acid sequence: CASSLARQGLGNKLGMNTEAFF. This chain links TRBV7-8 with TRBJ1-1, with D possibly matching TRBD1 (6 bases). The CDR3 spans 22 residues. Germline V CDR1 and CDR2: SGHVS, FQNEAQ. The germline V and J ends were trimmed by 0 bases and 0 bases, with 29 bases remaining between them. Full variable domain (outside the CDR3, taken from reference TRBV7-8 and TRBJ1-1): GAGVSQSPRYKVAKRGQDVALRCDPISGHVSLFWYQQALGQGPEFLTYFQNEAQLDKSGLPSDRFFAERPEGSVSTLKIQRTQQEDSAVYLCASSLARQGLGNKLGMNTEAFFGQGTRLTVV.

The V and J genes are TRBV4-3 and TRBJ1-5; 8 nucleotides align to TRBD1. Germline assignment: CDR1 LGHNA and CDR2 YSLEER. The J segment lost 0 bases and the V segment lost 0 bases, leaving 13 bases of the junction unmatched. The CDR3 runs to 20 residues. The CDR3 reads CASSQDRAGTGGISNQPQHF. The CDR3 nucleotides are TGCGCCAGCAGCCAAGATCGGGCCGGGACAGGCGGCATTAGCAATCAGCCCCAGCATTTT.

The CDR3 protein is CASSFLQDTEAFF. CDR3 in DNA: TGCGCCAGCAGCTTTCTGCAGGATACTGAAGCTTTCTTT. V usage is TRBV5-1 and J usage is TRBJ1-1; no reliable D call. V lost 2 bases and J 5 bases, leaving 10 bases between the germline ends. This CDR3 is 13 amino acids long. Germline V gene lookup returns CDR1 SGHRS and CDR2 YFSETQ.

Only a few counts were recorded for this clone. The V and J genes are TRBV6-5 and TRBJ2-2, with D uncertain. V lost 2 bases and J 2 bases, leaving 9 bases between the germline ends. Germline V lookup: CDR1 MNHEY, CDR2 SVGAGI. This CDR3 has 15 amino acids. The CDR3 loop reads CASSYVTDNTGELFF. The DNA for the CDR3 is TGTGCCAGCAGTTACGTCACAGACAACACCGGGGAGCTGTTTTTT.

The chain carries TRBV5-4 and TRBJ2-7, with 13 bases that match TRBD2. CDR1 and CDR2 (germline): SGHNT, YYREEE (reference sequence). The ends lost 4 bases at V and 1 base at J; junction bases unmatched: 8. CDR3 length: 17 amino acids. In DNA, the CDR3 is TGTGCCAGCAGCGCGACTAGCGGGGGGCCCCGATCCTACGAGCAGTACTTC. This gives the protein CASSATSGGPRSYEQYF.

The genes are TRBV6-1 and TRBJ1-1; possible D gene TRBD1, 5 bases. The V gene lost 4 bases and the J gene lost 0 bases, with 12 bases spanning the gap. This CDR3 is 15 amino acids long. The germline CDR1 and CDR2 sequences are MNHNS and SASEGT. The CDR3 DNA is TGTGCCAGCAGTGGATTCAGGGAGGTGAACACTGAAGCTTTCTTT. This sequence encodes CASSGFREVNTEAFF.

The chain links TRBV7-3 to TRBJ2-3; 9 positions agree with TRBD1. This CDR3 contains 15 residues. Trimming at V came to 4 bases and at J to 5 bases, leaving 7 bases not matched to a gene. The germline V gene encodes CDR1 SGHTA and CDR2 FQGTGA. CDR3 nucleotides: TGTGCCAGCAGCTCTCTGACAGGGGGTAAAGATACGCAGTATTTT. It specifies CASSSLTGGKDTQYF.

The rearrangement uses TRBV7-9 and TRBJ1-2; 11 positions match TRBD1. CDR1 is SEHNR, CDR2 FQNEAQ, per germline (reference sequence). V gave up 5 bases and J gave up 4 bases; unmatched junction bases: 12. This CDR3 is 17 amino acids long. The DNA of the CDR3 is TGTGCCAGCAGCCAGCCTAGGACAGGGGGCAGATTCTATGGCTACACCTTC. It translates to CASSQPRTGGRFYGYTF.